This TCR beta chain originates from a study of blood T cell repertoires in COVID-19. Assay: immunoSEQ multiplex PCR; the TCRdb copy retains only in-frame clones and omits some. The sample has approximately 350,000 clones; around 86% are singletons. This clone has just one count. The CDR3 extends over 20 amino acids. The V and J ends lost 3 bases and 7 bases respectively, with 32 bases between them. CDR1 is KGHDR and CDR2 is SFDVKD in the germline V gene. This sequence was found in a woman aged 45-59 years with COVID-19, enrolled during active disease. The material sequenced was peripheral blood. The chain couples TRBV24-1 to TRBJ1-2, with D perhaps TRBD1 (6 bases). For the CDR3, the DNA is TGTGCCACCAGTGATAACGTTGTAGGGACACTTATATCGAAACTGGGTGGCTACACCTTC. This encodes CATSDNVVGTLISKLGGYTF.